The clone carrying this T cell receptor (beta chain) was seen only once. Its antigen is still unknown. This specimen belongs to a study of T cells in localized non-small cell lung cancer. Study-level points and caveats: The appearance of a median 57 of the top 100 tumor clones was seen in adjacent lung. Tumor showed lower T cell clonality than uninvolved adjacent lung, where it was highest.

With 4 bases removed from V and 0 bases from J, the gap between germline ends came to 9 bases. The CDR3 runs 14 residues. Germline assignment: CDR1 MNHEY and CDR2 SMNVEV (reference sequence). The table came from immunoSEQ multiplex PCR; TCRdb's copy has only in-frame clones and leaves some out. The table lists some 71,000 clones, 70% to 90% of them singletons. This chain joins TRBV27 and TRBJ1-1; D is perhaps TRBD1 (6 bases). This clonotype originated in a female donor over 55 with stage I lung adenocarcinoma. Sequencing used peripheral blood, obtained before any cancer treatment. CDR3 loop: CASSSRGMNTEAFF. The DNA of the CDR3 is TGTGCCAGCAGTTCCAGGGGCATGAACACTGAAGCTTTCTTT.